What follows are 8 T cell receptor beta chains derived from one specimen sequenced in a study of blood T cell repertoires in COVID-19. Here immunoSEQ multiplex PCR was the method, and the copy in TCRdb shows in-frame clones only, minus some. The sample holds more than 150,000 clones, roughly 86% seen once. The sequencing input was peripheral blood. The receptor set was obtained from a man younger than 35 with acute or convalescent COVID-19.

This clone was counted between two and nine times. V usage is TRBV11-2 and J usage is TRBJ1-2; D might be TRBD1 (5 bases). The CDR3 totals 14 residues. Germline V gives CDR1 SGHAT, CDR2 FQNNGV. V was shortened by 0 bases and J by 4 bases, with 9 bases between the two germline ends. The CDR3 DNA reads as TGTGCCAGCAGCTTAGAGCAGGGAGGCTATGGCTACACCTTC. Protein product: CASSLEQGGYGYTF.

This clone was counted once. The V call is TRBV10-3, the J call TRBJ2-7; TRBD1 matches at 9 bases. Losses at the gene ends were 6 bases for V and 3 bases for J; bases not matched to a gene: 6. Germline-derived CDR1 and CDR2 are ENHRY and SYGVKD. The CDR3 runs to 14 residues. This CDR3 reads CAIRDGTGNYEQYF. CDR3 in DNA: TGTGCCATCAGGGACGGGACAGGGAACTACGAGCAGTACTTC.

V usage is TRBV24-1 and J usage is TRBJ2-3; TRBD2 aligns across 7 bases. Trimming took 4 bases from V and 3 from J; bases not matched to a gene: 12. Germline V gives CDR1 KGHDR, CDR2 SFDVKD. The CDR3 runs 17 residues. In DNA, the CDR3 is TGTGCCACCAGTGACAATAGAGCGGGGTTTCGTACAGATACGCAGTATTTT. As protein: CATSDNRAGFRTDTQYF.

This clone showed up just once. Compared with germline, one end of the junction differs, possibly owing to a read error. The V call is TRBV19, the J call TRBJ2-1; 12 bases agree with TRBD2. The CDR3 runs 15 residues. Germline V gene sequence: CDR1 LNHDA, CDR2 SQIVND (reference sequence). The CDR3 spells CASSMGLAGGRERFF. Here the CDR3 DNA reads TGTGCCAGTAGTATGGGGCTAGCGGGGGGGCGCGAGCGGTTCTTC.

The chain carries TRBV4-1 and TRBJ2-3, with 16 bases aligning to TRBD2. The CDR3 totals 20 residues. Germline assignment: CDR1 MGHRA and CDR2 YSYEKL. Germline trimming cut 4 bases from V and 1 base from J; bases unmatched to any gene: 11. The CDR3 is CASSPLEGLAGGLRTDTQYF. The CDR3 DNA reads TGCGCCAGCAGCCCCCTGGAGGGACTAGCGGGGGGGCTACGCACAGATACGCAGTATTTT.

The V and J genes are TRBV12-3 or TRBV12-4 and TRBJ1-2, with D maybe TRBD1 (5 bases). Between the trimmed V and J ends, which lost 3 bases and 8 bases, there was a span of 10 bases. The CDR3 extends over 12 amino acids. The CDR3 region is CASSFREGGYTF. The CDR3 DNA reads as TGTGCCAGCAGTTTCAGGGAAGGGGGCTACACCTTC.

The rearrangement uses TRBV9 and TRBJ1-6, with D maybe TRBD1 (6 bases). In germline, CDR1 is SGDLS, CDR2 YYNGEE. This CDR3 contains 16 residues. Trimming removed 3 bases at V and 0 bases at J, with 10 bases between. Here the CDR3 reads CASSAQGSSYNSPLHF. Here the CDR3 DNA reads TGTGCCAGCAGCGCCCAGGGGAGCTCCTATAATTCACCCCTCCACTTT.

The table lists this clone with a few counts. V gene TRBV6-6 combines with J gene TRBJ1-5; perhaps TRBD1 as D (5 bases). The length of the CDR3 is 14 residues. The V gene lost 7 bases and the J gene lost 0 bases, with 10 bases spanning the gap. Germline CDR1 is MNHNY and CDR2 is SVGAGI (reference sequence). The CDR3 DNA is TGTGCCAGCACCCGACAGTATAGCAATCAGCCCCAGCATTTT. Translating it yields CASTRQYSNQPQHF.